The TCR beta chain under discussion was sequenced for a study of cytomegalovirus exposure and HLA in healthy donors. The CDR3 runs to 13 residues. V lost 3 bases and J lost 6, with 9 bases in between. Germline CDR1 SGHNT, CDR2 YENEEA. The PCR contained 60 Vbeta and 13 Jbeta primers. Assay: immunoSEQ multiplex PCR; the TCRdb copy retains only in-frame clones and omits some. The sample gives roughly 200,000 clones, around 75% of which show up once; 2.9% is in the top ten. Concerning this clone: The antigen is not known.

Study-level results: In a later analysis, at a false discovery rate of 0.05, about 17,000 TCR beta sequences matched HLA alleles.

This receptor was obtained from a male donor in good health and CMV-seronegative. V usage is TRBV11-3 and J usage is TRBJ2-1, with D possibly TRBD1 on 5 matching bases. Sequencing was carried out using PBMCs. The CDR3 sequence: CASSFRGGNEQFF. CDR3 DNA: TGTGCCAGCAGCTTTAGGGGCGGCAATGAGCAGTTCTTC.